The 24 T cell receptor beta chains below come from one sample, sequenced in a study of T cell responses to AZD1222 COVID-19 vaccine. Libraries were prepared by immunoSEQ multiplex PCR; TCRdb keeps only in-frame clonotypes and omits some of them. The sample records some 140,000 clones, about 88% being singletons. Sequenced here: peripheral blood, sampled on day 0 of AZD1222 vaccination. These receptors all come from an adult in good health.

DNA of the CDR3: TGTGCCAGCACCGATAAGCGGGACACTGAAGCTTTCTTT. Protein product: CASTDKRDTEAFF. The genes are TRBV12-3 or TRBV12-4 and TRBJ1-1; D not resolved. Trimming took 7 bases from V and 3 from J, leaving 12 bases between them. The CDR3 covers 13 residues.

The chain links TRBV6-2 or TRBV6-3 to TRBJ2-3; 9 positions agree with TRBD2. With V trimmed by 2 bases and J by 5 bases, 8 bases remained unmatched. This CDR3 region has 16 residues. From germline, CDR1 is MNHEY and CDR2 SVGEGT. The DNA of the CDR3 is TGTGCCAGCAGTTACATCTTGCGGGGGGGTGGAGATACGCAGTATTTT. Protein: CASSYILRGGGDTQYF.

The J gene is TRBJ2-2, the V gene TRBV11-2; D possibly uses TRBD1 or TRBD2 (5 bases each). Trimming stripped 4 bases from V and 4 bases from J, with 10 bases between. In germline, CDR1 is SGHAT, CDR2 FQNNGV. The CDR3 has 14 residues. CDR3 region: CASSYGTFTGELFF. In DNA form, the CDR3 reads TGTGCCAGCAGCTACGGGACCTTCACCGGGGAGCTGTTTTTT.

The rearrangement uses TRBV28 and TRBJ2-7, with 9 bases lining up with TRBD1. J lost 6 bases, V lost 5 bases, and 5 bases had no gene match. Germline CDR1 and CDR2: MDHEN and SYDVKM. This CDR3 is 13 amino acids long. The CDR3 nucleotides are TGTGCCAGCAGTAACCGGGACAGGGCCGAGCAGTACTTC. It codes for CASSNRDRAEQYF.

The rearrangement uses TRBV6-2 or TRBV6-3 and TRBJ1-1, with D unresolved. Germline V CDR1 and CDR2: MNHEY, SVGEGT. Trimming removed 6 bases from V and 5 bases from J, with 13 bases in between. The CDR3 is 13 amino acids. The CDR3 loop is CASSRTGWTEAFF. The CDR3 DNA reads as TGTGCCAGCAGCCGCACGGGGTGGACTGAAGCTTTCTTT.

The chain carries TRBV7-8 and TRBJ2-3; TRBD2 aligns across 9 bases. The junction had 8 bases not matched to a gene; V was cut back by 3 bases and J by 1 base. Germline V gene lookup returns CDR1 SGHVS and CDR2 FQNEAQ. The CDR3 contains 17 residues. The CDR3 region has the DNA TGTGCCAGCAGCTTGCCCTTGACTAGCGGACGCACAGATACGCAGTATTTT. Protein product: CASSLPLTSGRTDTQYF.

The rearrangement joins TRBV11-3 to TRBJ1-2; TRBD1 matches 7 bases. The germline V gene has CDR1 SGHNT and CDR2 YENEEA. V shed 2 bases, J shed 8 bases, and the junction held 14 bases outside the gene matches. There are 16 residues in the CDR3. Here the CDR3 DNA reads TGTGCCAGCAGCTTAAACGACGTCGAGACAGGGTTCGGCTACACCTTC. Protein sequence: CASSLNDVETGFGYTF. Looking up the rest from reference TRBV11-3 and TRBJ1-2 gives the full variable domain: EAGVVQSPRYKIIEKKQPVAFWCNPISGHNTLYWYLQNLGQGPELLIRYENEEAVDDSQLPKDRFSAERLKGVDSTLKIQPAELGDSAVYLCASSLNDVETGFGYTFGSGTRLTVV.

The count of this clone is one. The same CDR3 also results from other DNA sequences found in this sample. DNA for the CDR3: TGTGCCATCAGTGCCGGGACAGCCTATGGCTACACCTTC. Translating gives CAISAGTAYGYTF. The genes are TRBV10-3 and TRBJ1-2; 7 bases match TRBD1. Germline lookup yields CDR1 ENHRY and CDR2 SYGVKD. V lost 4 bases to trimming and J lost 4 bases; unmatched junction nucleotides: 3. CDR3 length equals 13 residues.

The chain employs TRBV12-3 or TRBV12-4 and TRBJ1-2; D is possibly TRBD1 (6 bases). The CDR3 length is 13 residues. The germline V and J ends were trimmed by 6 bases and 8 bases, with 16 bases remaining between them. The CDR3 protein is CASSLSGGRGYTF. Here the CDR3 DNA reads TGTGCCAGCAGCCTTTCGGGGGGCCGAGGCTACACCTTC.

The chain recombines TRBV3-1 (or the pseudogene TRBV3-2) with TRBJ1-2, with D possibly matching TRBD1 (5 bases). Germline V gene sequence: CDR1 LGHDT, CDR2 YNNKEL (reference sequence). V was shortened by 1 base and J by 8 bases, with 14 bases between the two germline ends. The CDR3 runs to 14 residues. The CDR3 DNA reads as TGTGCCAGCAGCCAAGTAGGAGACAGCCTCGGCTACACCTTC. Translated: CASSQVGDSLGYTF.

CDR3 sequence (DNA): TGTGCCACCGCCCGCAAGGCTGAAGCTTTCTTT. It translates to CATARKAEAFF. V is TRBV24-1 and J is TRBJ1-1; no clear D gene. The germline V gene encodes CDR1 KGHDR and CDR2 SFDVKD. The CDR3 consists of 11 residues. V was trimmed by 9 bases and J by 6 bases, leaving 10 bases between them.

This clone was seen once. This chain connects TRBV28 to TRBJ1-3; D remains ambiguous. Germline loops: CDR1 MDHEN, CDR2 SYDVKM. V dropped 5 bases and J dropped 2 bases, with 10 bases sitting between them. This CDR3 comprises 14 residues. The CDR3 nucleotides read TGTGCCAGCAGTGCTCCTGGGGCTGGAAACACCATATATTTT. Its translation is CASSAPGAGNTIYF.

This clone was seen once. The chain has TRBV6-2 or TRBV6-3 and TRBJ1-5; D is undetermined. V gave up 0 bases and J gave up 3 bases, with 12 bases separating them. Germline CDR1 MNHEY, CDR2 SVGEGT. The CDR3 consists of 16 residues. The CDR3 spells CASSYSKWSNNQPQHF. CDR3 sequence (DNA): TGTGCCAGCAGTTACTCAAAGTGGAGTAACAATCAGCCCCAGCATTTT.

V gene TRBV28 combines with J gene TRBJ2-7, with unresolved D. CDR1 is MDHEN, CDR2 SYDVKM, per germline. This CDR3 spans 12 amino acids. The V end was cut by 4 bases, the J end by 6 bases, with 10 bases between. CDR3 region: CASSSLRREQYF. DNA for the CDR3: TGTGCCAGCAGTTCCCTTAGGCGCGAGCAGTACTTC.

This chain links TRBV7-2 with TRBJ1-3, with TRBD1 matching over 9 bases. The germline V gene has CDR1 SGHTA and CDR2 FQGNSA. This CDR3 has 14 residues. V dropped 6 bases and J dropped 2; count of bases not matched to a gene: 2. The CDR3 DNA sequence: TGTGCCAGCAGACGGACAGGGGCTGGAAACACCATATATTTT. This gives the protein CASRRTGAGNTIYF.

The chain recombines TRBV5-5 with TRBJ2-3; D gene uncertain. V was clipped by 2 bases and J by 3 bases, with 1 base between them. Looked up from germline, CDR1 is SGHKS and CDR2 is YYEKEE (reference sequence). This CDR3 has 11 residues. DNA of the CDR3: TGTGCCAGCAGCTTTACAGATACGCAGTATTTT. Residues: CASSFTDTQYF.

The rearrangement joins TRBV6-5 to TRBJ2-3; TRBD2 aligns across 10 bases. The CDR3 runs 15 residues. Germline CDR1 MNHEY, CDR2 SVGAGI. The trim removed 6 bases at V and 6 bases at J, leaving 9 bases unmatched. The CDR3 loop is CASRGLADALDTQYF. The DNA for the CDR3 is TGTGCCAGCAGAGGACTAGCGGATGCCTTGGATACGCAGTATTTT.

This clone was detected only a few times. The chain links TRBV10-3 to TRBJ2-7, with D maybe TRBD1 (5 bases). The CDR3 totals 15 residues. Trimming took 0 bases from V and 0 from J, leaving 9 bases between them. In germline, CDR1 is ENHRY, CDR2 SYGVKD. The DNA of the CDR3 is TGTGCCATCAGTGAGTCTCTGGGGCCCTCCTACGAGCAGTACTTC. Amino acid sequence: CAISESLGPSYEQYF.

CDR3 sequence: CASSIDPGTGGLYGYTF. The CDR3 bases are TGTGCCAGTAGTATAGATCCCGGGACAGGGGGCCTCTATGGCTACACCTTC. This chain links TRBV19 with TRBJ1-2; 12 nucleotides align to TRBD1. The germline gives CDR1 LNHDA, CDR2 SQIVND (reference sequence). Germline trimming cut 0 bases from V and 4 bases from J; bases unmatched to any gene: 6. The CDR3 has 17 residues.

The chain uses TRBV24-1 and TRBJ1-2; no reliable D call. V lost 4 bases to trimming and J lost 2 bases, with 7 bases between them. Germline V gene data show CDR1 as KGHDR and CDR2 as SFDVKD. CDR3 length: 13 residues. The CDR3 DNA follows: TGTGCCACCAGTGACAAGGCCAACTATGGCTACACCTTC. Amino acids: CATSDKANYGYTF.

The CDR3 sequence: CASSFGQGRLAFF. The CDR3, as DNA: TGTGCCAGCAGTTTTGGGCAGGGGAGATTGGCTTTCTTT. This chain links TRBV27 with TRBJ1-1; D might be TRBD1 (6 bases). CDR1 is MNHEY, CDR2 SMNVEV, per germline (reference sequence). The CDR3 length is 13 residues. Trimming removed 3 bases at V and 11 bases at J, with 16 bases between.

The V call is TRBV4-3, the J call TRBJ1-1; no clear D gene. CDR1 and CDR2 (germline): LGHNA, YSLEER. The V end was cut by 0 bases, the J end by 1 base, with 9 bases between. CDR3 length: 15 amino acids. This CDR3 reads CASSQDPAPNTEAFF. Here the CDR3 DNA reads TGCGCCAGCAGCCAAGACCCCGCCCCGAACACTGAAGCTTTCTTT.

V usage is TRBV6-5 and J usage is TRBJ2-1, with D perhaps assigned TRBD1 or TRBD2 (6 bases each). Per the germline V gene, CDR1 is MNHEY and CDR2 is SVGAGI. This CDR3 contains 15 residues. V was pared by 2 bases and J by 2 bases, with 10 bases between. CDR3 DNA: TGTGCCAGCAGTTACCTGGGGGGCGCCTACAATGAGCAGTTCTTC. Protein product: CASSYLGGAYNEQFF.

This rearrangement joins TRBV5-5 to TRBJ1-1; D unclear. There are 15 residues in the CDR3. V lost 0 bases and J 8 bases, leaving 17 bases between the germline ends. Germline CDR1 and CDR2: SGHKS and YYEKEE (reference sequence). CDR3 bases: TGTGCCAGCAGCTTGGAACTAGGCCACGTCTACGAAGCTTTCTTT. It yields the protein CASSLELGHVYEAFF.